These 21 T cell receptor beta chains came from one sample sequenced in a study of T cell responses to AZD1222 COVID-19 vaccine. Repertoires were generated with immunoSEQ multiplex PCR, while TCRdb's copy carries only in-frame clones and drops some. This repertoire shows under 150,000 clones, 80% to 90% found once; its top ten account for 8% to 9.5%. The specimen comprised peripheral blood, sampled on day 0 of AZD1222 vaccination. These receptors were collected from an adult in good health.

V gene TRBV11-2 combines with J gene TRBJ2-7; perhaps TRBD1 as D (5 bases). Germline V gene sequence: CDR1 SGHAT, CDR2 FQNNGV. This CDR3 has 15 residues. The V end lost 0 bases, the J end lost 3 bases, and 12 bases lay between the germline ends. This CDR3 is CASSLDQGLNYEQYF. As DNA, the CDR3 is TGTGCCAGCAGCTTAGATCAGGGCCTAAACTACGAGCAGTACTTC.

The CDR3 DNA reads as TGTGCCAGCTCACGCCAGGGAGCGGGCACTAATGAAAAACTGTTTTTT. This sequence encodes CASSRQGAGTNEKLFF. The chain employs TRBV18 and TRBJ1-4, with D tentatively TRBD1 (5 bases). V was pared by 4 bases and J by 2 bases, with 14 bases between. This CDR3 region has 16 residues. Germline V lookup: CDR1 KGHSH, CDR2 LQKENI.

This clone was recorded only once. The CDR3 loop reads CASSDGRGYEQYF. CDR3 DNA: TGTGCCAGCAGTGACGGGAGGGGATACGAGCAGTACTTC. The chain recombines TRBV6-1 with TRBJ2-7, with 8 bases fitting TRBD2. V gave up 3 bases and J gave up 4 bases; unmatched junction bases: 2. There are 13 residues in the CDR3. Germline CDR1 is MNHNS and CDR2 is SASEGT.

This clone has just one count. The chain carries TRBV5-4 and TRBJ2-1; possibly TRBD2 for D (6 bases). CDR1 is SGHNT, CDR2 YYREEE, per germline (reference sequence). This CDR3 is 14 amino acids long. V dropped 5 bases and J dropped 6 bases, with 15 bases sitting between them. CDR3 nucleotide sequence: TGTGCCAGCAGGCCTCCGGGACTGCCCAATGAGCAGTTCTTC. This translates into CASRPPGLPNEQFF.

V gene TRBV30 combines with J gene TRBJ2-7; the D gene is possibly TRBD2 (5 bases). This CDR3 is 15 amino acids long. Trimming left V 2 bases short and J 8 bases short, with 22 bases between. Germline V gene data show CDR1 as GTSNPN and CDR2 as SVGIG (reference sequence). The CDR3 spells CAWSPQATQTRKQYF. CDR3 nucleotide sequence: TGTGCCTGGAGTCCCCAGGCAACCCAAACTAGAAAGCAGTACTTC.

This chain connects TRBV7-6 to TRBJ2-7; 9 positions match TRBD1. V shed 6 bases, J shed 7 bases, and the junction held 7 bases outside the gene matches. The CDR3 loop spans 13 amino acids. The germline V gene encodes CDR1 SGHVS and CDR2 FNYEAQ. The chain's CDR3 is CASSFNRGREQYF. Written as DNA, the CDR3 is TGTGCCAGCAGTTTTAACAGGGGGCGAGAGCAGTACTTC.

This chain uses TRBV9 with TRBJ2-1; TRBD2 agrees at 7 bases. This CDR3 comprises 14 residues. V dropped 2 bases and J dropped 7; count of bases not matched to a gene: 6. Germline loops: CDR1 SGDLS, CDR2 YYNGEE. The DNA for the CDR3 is TGTGCCAGCAGCGTTGGGGGGGTTCGGAATGAGCAGTTCTTC. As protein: CASSVGGVRNEQFF. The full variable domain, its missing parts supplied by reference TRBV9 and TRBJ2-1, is DSGVTQTPKHLITATGQRVTLRCSPRSGDLSVYWYQQSLDQGLQFLIQYYNGEERAKGNILERFSAQQFPDLHSELNLSSLELGDSALYFCASSVGGVRNEQFFGPGTRLTVL.

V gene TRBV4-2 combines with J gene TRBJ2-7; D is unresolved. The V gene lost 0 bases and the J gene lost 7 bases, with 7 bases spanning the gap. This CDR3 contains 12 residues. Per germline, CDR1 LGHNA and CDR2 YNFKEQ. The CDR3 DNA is TGTGCCAGCAGCCAAGATCGTGAAGAGCAGTACTTC. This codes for CASSQDREEQYF.

CDR3 residues: CASRKGGGANTEAFF. Here the CDR3 DNA reads TGTGCCAGCAGGAAGGGGGGTGGGGCGAACACTGAAGCTTTCTTT. V usage is TRBV3-1 (or the pseudogene TRBV3-2) and J usage is TRBJ1-1; D is possibly TRBD1 (6 bases). Germline values: CDR1 LGHDT, CDR2 YNNKEL (reference sequence). This CDR3 spans 15 amino acids. Between the trimmed V and J ends, which lost 6 bases and 1 base, there was a span of 15 bases.

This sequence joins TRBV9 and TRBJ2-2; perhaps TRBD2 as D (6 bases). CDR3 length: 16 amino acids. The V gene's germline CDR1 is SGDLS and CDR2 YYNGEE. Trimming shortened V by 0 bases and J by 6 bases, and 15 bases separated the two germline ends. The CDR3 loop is CASSVGRELRPGELFF. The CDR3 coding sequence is TGTGCCAGCAGCGTAGGGCGGGAACTTAGGCCCGGGGAGCTGTTTTTT.

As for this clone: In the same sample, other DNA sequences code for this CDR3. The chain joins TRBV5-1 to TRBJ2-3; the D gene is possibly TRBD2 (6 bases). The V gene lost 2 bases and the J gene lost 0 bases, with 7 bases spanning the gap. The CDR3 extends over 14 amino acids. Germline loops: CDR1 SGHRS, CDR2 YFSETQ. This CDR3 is CASSLGTSTDTQYF. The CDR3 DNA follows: TGCGCCAGCAGCTTAGGGACTAGCACAGATACGCAGTATTTT. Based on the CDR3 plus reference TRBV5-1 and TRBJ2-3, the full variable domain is KAGVTQTPRYLIKTRGQQVTLSCSPISGHRSVSWYQQTPGQGLQFLFEYFSETQRNKGNFPGRFSGRQFSNSRSEMNVSTLELGDSALYLCASSLGTSTDTQYFGPGTRLTVL.

CDR3 in amino acids: CASSFLGEQFF. Written as DNA, the CDR3 is TGTGCCAGCAGTTTCTTGGGAGAGCAGTTCTTC. This chain links TRBV12-3 or TRBV12-4 with TRBJ2-1; D unresolved. This CDR3 has 11 amino acids. Trimming stripped 3 bases from V and 10 bases from J, with 7 bases between.

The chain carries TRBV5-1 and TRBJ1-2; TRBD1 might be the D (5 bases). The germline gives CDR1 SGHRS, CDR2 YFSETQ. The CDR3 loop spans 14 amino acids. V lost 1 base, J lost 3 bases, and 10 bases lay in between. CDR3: CASSLFGADYGYTF. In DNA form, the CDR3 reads TGCGCCAGCAGCTTGTTTGGGGCTGACTATGGCTACACCTTC. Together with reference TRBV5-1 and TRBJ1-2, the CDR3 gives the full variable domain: KAGVTQTPRYLIKTRGQQVTLSCSPISGHRSVSWYQQTPGQGLQFLFEYFSETQRNKGNFPGRFSGRQFSNSRSEMNVSTLELGDSALYLCASSLFGADYGYTFGSGTRLTVV.

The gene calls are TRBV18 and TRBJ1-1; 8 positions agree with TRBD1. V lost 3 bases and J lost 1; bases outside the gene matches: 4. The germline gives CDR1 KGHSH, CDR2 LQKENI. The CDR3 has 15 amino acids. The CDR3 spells CASSPSGTGNTEAFF. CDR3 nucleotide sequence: TGTGCCAGCTCACCGTCCGGGACAGGGAACACTGAAGCTTTCTTT.

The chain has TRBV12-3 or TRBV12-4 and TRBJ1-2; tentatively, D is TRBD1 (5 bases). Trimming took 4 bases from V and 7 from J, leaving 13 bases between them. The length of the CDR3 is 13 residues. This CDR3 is CASSSRVGLGYTF. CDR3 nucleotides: TGTGCCAGCAGTTCCAGGGTCGGGCTTGGCTACACCTTC.

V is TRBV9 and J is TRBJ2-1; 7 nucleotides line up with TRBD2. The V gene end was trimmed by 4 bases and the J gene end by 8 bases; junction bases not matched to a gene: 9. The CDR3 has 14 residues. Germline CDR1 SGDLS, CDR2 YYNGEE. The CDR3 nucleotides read TGTGCCAGCAGCCCCAGACTAGCCTTGGATGAGCAGTTCTTC. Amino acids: CASSPRLALDEQFF.

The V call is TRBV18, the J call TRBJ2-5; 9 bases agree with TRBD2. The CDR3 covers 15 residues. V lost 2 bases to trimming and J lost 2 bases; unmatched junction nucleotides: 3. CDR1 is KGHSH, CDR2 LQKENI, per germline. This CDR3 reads CASSPGGGGQETQYF. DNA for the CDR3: TGTGCCAGCTCACCAGGCGGGGGGGGACAAGAGACCCAGTACTTC.

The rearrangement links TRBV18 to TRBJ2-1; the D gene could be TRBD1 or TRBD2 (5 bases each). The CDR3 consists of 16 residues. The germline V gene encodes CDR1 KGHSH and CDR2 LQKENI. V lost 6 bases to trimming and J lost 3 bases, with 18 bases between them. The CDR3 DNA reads TGTGCCAGCTCTCGGAGGAGAGACAGAGACTACAATGAGCAGTTCTTC. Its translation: CASSRRRDRDYNEQFF.

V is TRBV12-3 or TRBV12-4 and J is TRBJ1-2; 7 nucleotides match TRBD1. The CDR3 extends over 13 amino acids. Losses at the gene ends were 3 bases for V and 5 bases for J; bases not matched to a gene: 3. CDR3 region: CASSFRTGYGYTF. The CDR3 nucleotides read TGTGCCAGCAGTTTTAGGACAGGATATGGCTACACCTTC.

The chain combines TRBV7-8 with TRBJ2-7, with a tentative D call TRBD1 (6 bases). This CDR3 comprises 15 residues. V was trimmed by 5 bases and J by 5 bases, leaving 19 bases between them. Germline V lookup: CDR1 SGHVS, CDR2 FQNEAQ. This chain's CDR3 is CASSPLRGRADEQYF. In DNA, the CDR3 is TGTGCCAGCAGCCCCCTGAGGGGGAGAGCAGACGAGCAGTACTTC.

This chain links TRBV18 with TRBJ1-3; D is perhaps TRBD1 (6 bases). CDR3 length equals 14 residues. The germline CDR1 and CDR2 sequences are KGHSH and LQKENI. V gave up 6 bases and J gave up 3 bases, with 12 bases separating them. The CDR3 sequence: CASSQDRDGNTIYF. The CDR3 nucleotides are TGTGCCAGCTCCCAGGACAGAGATGGAAACACCATATATTTT.